These T cell receptor beta chains were read from a single sample in a study of cytomegalovirus exposure and HLA in healthy donors. The data were produced by immunoSEQ multiplex PCR, yet TCRdb's version contains in-frame clones alone and is incomplete. The data contain roughly 220,000 clones, roughly 83% of them singletons. The sample was PBMCs. The receptors here all came from a woman in her thirties in good health and CMV-seropositive. The CDR3 runs from the conserved cysteine through the conserved F or W. The D gene is left open where the match is weak. A row's size may be missing; if present it is once, few, many or a size class.

TRBV27	NA	NA	TRBJ2-6	TGTGCCAGCAGTTTGGTAGGTGGGGCCAACGTCCTGACTTTC	CASSLVGGANVLTF
TRBV4-1	NA	NA	TRBJ2-2	TGCGCCAGCAGCCAAGCCGGGACGGGGAACACCGGGGAGCTGTTTTTT	CASSQAGTGNTGELFF
TRBV4-1	NA	NA	TRBJ1-2	TGCGCCAGCAGCCAAGAGGGGATGTATGGCTACACCTTC	CASSQEGMYGYTF
TRBV4-1	NA	NA	TRBJ1-5	TGCGCCAGCAGCCAAGCGGACAGCAATCAGCCCCAGCATTTT	CASSQADSNQPQHF
TRBV7-2	NA	NA	TRBJ2-2	TGTGCCAGCAGCTTAGGAGGGTTGAGCACCGGGGAGCTGTTTTTT	CASSLGGLSTGELFF
TRBV5-6	NA	once	TRBJ2-3	TGTGCCAGCACGCTAGCGTGGATGCGCACAGATACGCAGTATTTT	CASTLAWMRTDTQYF
TRBV6-4	NA	many	TRBJ2-3	TGTGCCAGCAGTGATGGAGGGAGCGCAGATACGCAGTATTTT	CASSDGGSADTQYF
TRBV28	TRBD1	NA	TRBJ1-2	TGTGCCAGCAGGGAAATACGACAGGGGACCACATATGGCTACACCTTC	CASREIRQGTTYGYTF
TRBV30	NA	NA	TRBJ2-5	TGTGCCTGGAGCCTCTCCGCTCGGAGTGACCAAGAGACCCAGTACTTC	CAWSLSARSDQETQYF
TRBV9	NA	once	TRBJ2-5	TGTGCCAGCAGCCAAGAAGAGGGGGGAGGCCGGACCCAGTACTTC	CASSQEEGGGRTQYF
TRBV9	TRBD2	NA	TRBJ2-1	TGTGCCAGCAGCGTCACTAGCGCCGCCTACAATGAGCAGTTCTTC	CASSVTSAAYNEQFF
TRBV27	NA	once	TRBJ2-7	TGTGCCAGCACTTTTAGTGACCGATACTCCTACGAGCAGTACTTC	CASTFSDRYSYEQYF
TRBV27	NA	NA	TRBJ1-5	TGTGCCAGCAGTTTATCGGCCGGGAGCAATCAGCCCCAGCATTTT	CASSLSAGSNQPQHF
TRBV7-9	NA	NA	TRBJ1-1	TGTGCCAGCAGCCCAATTCCTGGCTATGAACCGAACACTGAAGCTTTCTTT	CASSPIPGYEPNTEAFF
TRBV5-4	NA	NA	TRBJ1-1	TGTGCCAGCACCCCCTTCGGAGGCGACACTGAAGCTTTCTTT	CASTPFGGDTEAFF
TRBV2	TRBD1	NA	TRBJ1-2	TGTGCCAGCAGTGAAAAGGGGGCACGGGGCTACACCTTC	CASSEKGARGYTF